This passage covers 2 T cell receptor beta chains from one sample sequenced in a study of T-cell memory formation after mild COVID-19. MiXCR, applied by TCRdb to the 5' RACE reads, yields one record per CDR3 protein. The sample contains about 400,000 distinct CDR3 sequences, around a quarter of which appear only once. The sample consisted of PBMCs or a T cell subset sorted from them (not recorded which). Receptor source: an adult woman who had mild COVID-19 (a few samples of this study predate the infection). Cell type and time point are not known.

The V gene is TRBV5-1, the J gene TRBJ2-7; D possibly corresponds to TRBD1 (5 bases). This CDR3 region has 13 residues. Trimming took off 5 bases at V and 3 bases at J, with 12 bases between the two ends. Germline lookup yields CDR1 SGHRS and CDR2 YFSETQ. In DNA form, the CDR3 reads TGCGCCAGCAGTTCGTCCCAGGGCTACGAGCAGTACTTC. As protein: CASSSSQGYEQYF.

This clonotype occurred a few times. The chain employs TRBV15 and TRBJ1-1, with D maybe TRBD1 (6 bases). Germline V CDR1 and CDR2: LNHNV, YYDKDF (reference sequence). With 0 bases removed from V and 8 bases from J, the gap between germline ends came to 10 bases. CDR3 length: 13 amino acids. The CDR3 nucleotides read TGTGCCACCAGCAGAGAAACAGGGCTAGAAGCTTTCTTT. The encoded protein is CATSRETGLEAFF.